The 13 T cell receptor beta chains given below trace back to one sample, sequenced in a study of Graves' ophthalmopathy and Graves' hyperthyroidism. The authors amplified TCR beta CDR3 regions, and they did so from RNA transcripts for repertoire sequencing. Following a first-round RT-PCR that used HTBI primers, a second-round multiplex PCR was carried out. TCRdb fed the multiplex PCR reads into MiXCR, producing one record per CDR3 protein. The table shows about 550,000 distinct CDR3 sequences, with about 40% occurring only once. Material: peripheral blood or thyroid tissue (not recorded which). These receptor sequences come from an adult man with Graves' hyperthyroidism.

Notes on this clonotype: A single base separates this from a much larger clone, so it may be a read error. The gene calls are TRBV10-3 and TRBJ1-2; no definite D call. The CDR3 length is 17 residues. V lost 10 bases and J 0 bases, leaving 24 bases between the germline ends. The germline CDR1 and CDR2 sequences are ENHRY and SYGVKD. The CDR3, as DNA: TGTGCCAGCTTGCTCCCCGGCAGAGGATATACTAACTATGGCTACACCTTC. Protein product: CASLLPGRGYTNYGYTF.

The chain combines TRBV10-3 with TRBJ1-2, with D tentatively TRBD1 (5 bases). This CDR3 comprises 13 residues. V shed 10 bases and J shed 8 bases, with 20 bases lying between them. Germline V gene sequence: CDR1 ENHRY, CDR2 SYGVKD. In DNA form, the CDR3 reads TGTGCCAGCCATCCCCGGGGGGGGGTCGGCTACACCTTC. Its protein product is CASHPRGGVGYTF.

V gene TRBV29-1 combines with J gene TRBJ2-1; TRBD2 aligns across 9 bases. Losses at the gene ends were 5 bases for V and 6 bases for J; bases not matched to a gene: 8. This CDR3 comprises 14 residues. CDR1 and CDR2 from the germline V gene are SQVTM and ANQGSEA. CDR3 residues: CSVTLAGRRNEQFF. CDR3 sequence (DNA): TGCAGCGTTACCCTAGCGGGGCGACGCAATGAGCAGTTCTTC.

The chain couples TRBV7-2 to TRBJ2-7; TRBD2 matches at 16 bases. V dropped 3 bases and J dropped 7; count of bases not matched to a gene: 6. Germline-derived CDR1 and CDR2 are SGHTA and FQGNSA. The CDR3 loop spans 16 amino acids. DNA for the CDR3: TGTGCCAGCAGCTTCGGGACTAGCGGGAGGGCCGGTGAGCAGTACTTC. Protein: CASSFGTSGRAGEQYF.

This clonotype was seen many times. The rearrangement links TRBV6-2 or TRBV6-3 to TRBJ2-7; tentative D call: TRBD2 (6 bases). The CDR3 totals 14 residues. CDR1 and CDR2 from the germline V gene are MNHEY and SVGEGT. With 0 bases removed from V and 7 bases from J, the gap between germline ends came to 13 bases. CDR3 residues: CASSYSGGPSEQYF. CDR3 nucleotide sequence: TGTGCCAGCAGTTACTCGGGAGGACCGTCGGAGCAGTACTTC.

CDR3 DNA sequence: TGTGCCAGCAGTGAAGCCCTATATGAGACCGGGGAGCTGTTTTTT. Protein sequence: CASSEALYETGELFF. The chain has TRBV6-1 and TRBJ2-2; D unclear. The V and J ends lost 0 bases and 5 bases respectively, with 10 bases between them. The V gene's germline CDR1 is MNHNS and CDR2 SASEGT. The CDR3 has 15 residues.

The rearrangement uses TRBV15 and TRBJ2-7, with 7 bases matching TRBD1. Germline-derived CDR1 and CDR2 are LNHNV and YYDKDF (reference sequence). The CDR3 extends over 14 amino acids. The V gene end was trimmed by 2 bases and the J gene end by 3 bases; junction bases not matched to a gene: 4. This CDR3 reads CATSRNRGSYEQYF. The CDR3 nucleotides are TGTGCCACCAGCAGAAACAGGGGCAGCTACGAGCAGTACTTC.

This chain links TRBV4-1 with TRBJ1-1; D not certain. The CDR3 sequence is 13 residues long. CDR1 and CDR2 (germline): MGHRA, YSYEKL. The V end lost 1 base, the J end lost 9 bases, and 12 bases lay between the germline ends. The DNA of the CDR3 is TGCGCCAGCAGCCAAGTCTACGGGCCTCAAGCTTTCTTT. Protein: CASSQVYGPQAFF.

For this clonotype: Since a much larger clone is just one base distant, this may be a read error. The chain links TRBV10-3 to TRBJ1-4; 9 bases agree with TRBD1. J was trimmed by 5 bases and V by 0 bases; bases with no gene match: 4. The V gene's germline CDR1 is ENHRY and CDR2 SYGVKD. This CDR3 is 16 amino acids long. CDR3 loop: CAISESNGTGNEKLFF. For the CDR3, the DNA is TGTGCCATCAGTGAGTCTAATGGGACAGGGAATGAAAAACTGTTTTTT.

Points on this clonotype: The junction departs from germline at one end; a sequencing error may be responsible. CDR3 amino acids: CASSSGTSGATQYF. CDR3 in DNA: TGTGCTAGCAGCTCCGGGACTAGCGGCGCTACGCAGTATTTT. V is TRBV7-7 and J is TRBJ2-3; TRBD2 matches at 11 bases. The CDR3 consists of 14 residues. Per the germline V gene, CDR1 is SSHAT and CDR2 is FNYEAQ (reference sequence). The full variable domain, its missing parts supplied by reference TRBV7-7 and TRBJ2-3, is GAGVSQSPRYKVTKRGQDVTLRCDPISSHATLYWYQQALGQGPEFLTYFNYEAQPDKSGLPSDRFSAERPEGSISTLTIQRTEQRDSAMYRCASSSGTSGATQYFGPGTRLTVL.

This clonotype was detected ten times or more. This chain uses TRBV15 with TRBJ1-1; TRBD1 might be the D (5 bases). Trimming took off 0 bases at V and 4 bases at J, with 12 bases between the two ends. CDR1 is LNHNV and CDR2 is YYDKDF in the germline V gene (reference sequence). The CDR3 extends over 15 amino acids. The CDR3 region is CATSRDKGPGTEAFF. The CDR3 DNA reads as TGTGCCACCAGCAGAGATAAGGGGCCCGGCACTGAAGCTTTCTTT.

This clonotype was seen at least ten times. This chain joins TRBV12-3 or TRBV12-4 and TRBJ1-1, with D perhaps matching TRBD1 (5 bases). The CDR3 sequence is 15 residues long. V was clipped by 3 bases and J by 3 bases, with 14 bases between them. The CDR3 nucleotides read TGTGCCAGCAGTTTGTCTAGGGGAGCGGACACTGAAGCTTTCTTT. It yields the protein CASSLSRGADTEAFF.

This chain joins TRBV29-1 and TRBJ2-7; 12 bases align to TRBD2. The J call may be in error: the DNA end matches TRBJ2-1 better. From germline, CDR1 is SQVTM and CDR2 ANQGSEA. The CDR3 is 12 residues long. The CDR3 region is CSVGLAGDEQFF. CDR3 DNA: TGCAGCGTTGGACTAGCGGGAGATGAGCAGTTCTTC.